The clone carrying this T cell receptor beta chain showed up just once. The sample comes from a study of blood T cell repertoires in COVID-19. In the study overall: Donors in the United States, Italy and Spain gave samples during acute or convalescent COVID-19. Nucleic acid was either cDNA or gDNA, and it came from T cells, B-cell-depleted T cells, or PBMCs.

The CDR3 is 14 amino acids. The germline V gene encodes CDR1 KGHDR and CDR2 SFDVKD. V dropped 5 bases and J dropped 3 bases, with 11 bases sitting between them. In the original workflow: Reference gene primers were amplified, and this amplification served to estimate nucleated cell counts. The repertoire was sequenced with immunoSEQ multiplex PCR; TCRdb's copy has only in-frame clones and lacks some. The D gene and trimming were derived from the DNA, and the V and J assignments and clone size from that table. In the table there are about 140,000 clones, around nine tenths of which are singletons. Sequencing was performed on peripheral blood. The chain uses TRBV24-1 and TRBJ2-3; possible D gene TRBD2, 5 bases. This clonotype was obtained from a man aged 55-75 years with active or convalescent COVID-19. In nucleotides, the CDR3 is TGTGCCACCAGTGCCGCCCAGCGGACAGATACGCAGTATTTT. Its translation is CATSAAQRTDTQYF.